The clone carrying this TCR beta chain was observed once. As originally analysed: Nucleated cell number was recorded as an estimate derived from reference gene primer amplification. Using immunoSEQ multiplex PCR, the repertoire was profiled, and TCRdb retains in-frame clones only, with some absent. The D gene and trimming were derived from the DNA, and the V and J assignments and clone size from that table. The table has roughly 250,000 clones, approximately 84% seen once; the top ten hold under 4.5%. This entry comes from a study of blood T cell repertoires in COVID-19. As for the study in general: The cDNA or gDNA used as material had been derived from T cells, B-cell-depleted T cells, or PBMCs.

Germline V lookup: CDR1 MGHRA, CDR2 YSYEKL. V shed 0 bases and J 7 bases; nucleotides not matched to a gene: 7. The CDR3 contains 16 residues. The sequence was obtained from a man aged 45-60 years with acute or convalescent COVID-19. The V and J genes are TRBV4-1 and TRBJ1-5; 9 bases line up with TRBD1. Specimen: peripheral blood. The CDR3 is CASSQDGGTGRQPQHF. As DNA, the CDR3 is TGCGCCAGCAGCCAAGATGGTGGGACAGGGAGGCAGCCCCAGCATTTT.